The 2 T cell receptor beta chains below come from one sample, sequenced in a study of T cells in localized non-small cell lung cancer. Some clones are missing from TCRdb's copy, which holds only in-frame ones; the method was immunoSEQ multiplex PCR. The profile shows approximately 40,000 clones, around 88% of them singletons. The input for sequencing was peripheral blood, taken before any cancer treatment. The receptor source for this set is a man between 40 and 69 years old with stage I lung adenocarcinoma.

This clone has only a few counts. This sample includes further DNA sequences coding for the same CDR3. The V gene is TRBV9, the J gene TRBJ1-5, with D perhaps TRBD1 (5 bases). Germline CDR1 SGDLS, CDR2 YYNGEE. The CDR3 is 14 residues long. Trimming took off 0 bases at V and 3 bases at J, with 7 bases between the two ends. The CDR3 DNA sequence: TGTGCCAGCAGCGTAGACGGGGCCAATCAGCCCCAGCATTTT. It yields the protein CASSVDGANQPQHF.

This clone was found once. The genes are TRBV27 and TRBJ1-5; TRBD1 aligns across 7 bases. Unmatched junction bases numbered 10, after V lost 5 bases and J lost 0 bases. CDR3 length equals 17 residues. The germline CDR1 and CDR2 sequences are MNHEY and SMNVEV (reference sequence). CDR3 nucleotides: TGTGCCAGCAGTCGGGGCAGGGGGGCCTTTAGCAATCAGCCCCAGCATTTT. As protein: CASSRGRGAFSNQPQHF.